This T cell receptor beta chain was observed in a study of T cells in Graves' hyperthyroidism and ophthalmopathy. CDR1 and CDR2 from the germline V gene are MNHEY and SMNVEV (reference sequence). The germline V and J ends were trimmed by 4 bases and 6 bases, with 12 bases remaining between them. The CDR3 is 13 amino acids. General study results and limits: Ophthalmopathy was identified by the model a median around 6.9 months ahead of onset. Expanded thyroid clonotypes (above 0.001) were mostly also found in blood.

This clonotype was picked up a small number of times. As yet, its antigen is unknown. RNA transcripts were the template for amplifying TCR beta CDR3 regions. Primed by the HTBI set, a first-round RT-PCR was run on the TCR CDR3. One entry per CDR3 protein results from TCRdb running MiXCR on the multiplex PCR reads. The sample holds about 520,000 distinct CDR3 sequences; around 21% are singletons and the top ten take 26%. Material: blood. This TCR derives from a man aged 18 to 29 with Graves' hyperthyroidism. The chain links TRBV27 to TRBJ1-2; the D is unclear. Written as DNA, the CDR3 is TGTGCCAGCAGTTCCGAGGGAACGGATGGCTACACCTTC. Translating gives CASSSEGTDGYTF.